This passage covers 18 T cell receptor beta chains from one sample sequenced in a study of blood T cell repertoires in COVID-19 (dated by TCRdb to about 2020). The protocol used for the library was the immunoSEQ multiplex PCR assay. TCRdb took over this immuneACCESS table, retaining in-frame rearrangements with V and J assigned. Such tables are incomplete; in checked studies, under half of the missing clones stem from an unresolved V gene, and the remainder is unexplained. Here the sample has some 130,000 clones; about 87% occur a single time. The ten largest clones take up 10% of the sample. Sequencing was performed on peripheral blood. These receptors were collected from a man in his fifties with acute or convalescent COVID-19.

This sequence joins TRBV11-2 and TRBJ1-6; D gene ambiguous. V gave up 1 base and J gave up 10 bases, with 11 bases separating them. The germline CDR1 and CDR2 sequences are SGHAT and FQNNGV. CDR3 size: 14 residues. CDR3 coding DNA: TGTGCCAGCAGCTTAGGAGGTGCTGGATCACCCCTCCACTTT. Translated, it gives CASSLGGAGSPLHF.

With regard to this clone: Different DNA sequences within this sample yield the same CDR3. The J gene is TRBJ1-1, the V gene TRBV7-9; 7 nucleotides align to TRBD1. Looked up from germline, CDR1 is SEHNR and CDR2 is FQNEAQ (reference sequence). The CDR3 has 14 residues. V dropped 4 bases and J dropped 2; count of bases not matched to a gene: 4. The CDR3, as DNA: TGTGCCAGCAGCTCCCAGGGGGGAAACACTGAAGCTTTCTTT. Protein product: CASSSQGGNTEAFF.

Many counts were recorded for this clone. This rearrangement joins TRBV18 to TRBJ1-1; D not certain. With 0 bases removed from V and 0 bases from J, the gap between germline ends came to 20 bases. The CDR3 is made up of 19 amino acids. Germline CDR1 is KGHSH and CDR2 is LQKENI. DNA of the CDR3: TGTGCCAGCTCACCACCGAGCGTAGAAAGTGCCGCGATGAACACTGAAGCTTTCTTT. Translating it yields CASSPPSVESAAMNTEAFF.

The V and J genes are TRBV28 and TRBJ2-5; TRBD2 aligns across 10 bases. The CDR3 totals 15 residues. Germline values: CDR1 MDHEN, CDR2 SYDVKM. J was trimmed by 3 bases and V by 5 bases; bases with no gene match: 6. This CDR3 reads CASSIKGLAKETQYF. Here the CDR3 DNA reads TGTGCCAGCAGTATAAAGGGACTAGCGAAAGAGACCCAGTACTTC. Full variable domain (remainder filled in from reference TRBV28 and TRBJ2-5): DVKVTQSSRYLVKRTGEKVFLECVQDMDHENMFWYRQDPGLGLRLIYFSYDVKMKEKGDIPEGYSVSREKKERFSLILESASTNQTSMYLCASSIKGLAKETQYFGPGTRLLVL.

This clone occurred a few times. This rearrangement joins TRBV7-3 to TRBJ1-1; D is perhaps TRBD1 (5 bases). Trimming took off 1 base at V and 10 bases at J, with 10 bases between the two ends. This CDR3 has 12 amino acids. Germline CDR1 SGHTA, CDR2 FQGTGA. CDR3 sequence: CASSLREGRAFF. CDR3 nucleotides: TGTGCCAGCAGCTTAAGGGAGGGGCGAGCTTTCTTT.

V is TRBV6-2 or TRBV6-3 and J is TRBJ2-2; D is uncertain. Deletions cut 2 bases from V and 8 bases from J, with 18 bases between. This CDR3 has 16 residues. In germline, CDR1 is MNHEY, CDR2 SVGEGT. In DNA, the CDR3 is TGTGCCAGCAGTTACCCCAAGGCTGCCGGGTCGGGGGAGCTGTTTTTT. It encodes CASSYPKAAGSGELFF.

V and J are TRBV6-6 and TRBJ1-4; D call uncertain. This CDR3 has 14 residues. Germline V gene data show CDR1 as MNHNY and CDR2 as SVGAGI (reference sequence). Trimming cost V 5 bases and J 11 bases, with 18 bases left between them. In nucleotides, the CDR3 is TGTGCCAGCAGTACCCCGCAGGTGTCGGGGAAACTGTTTTTT. Protein product: CASSTPQVSGKLFF.

The V call is TRBV3-1 (or the pseudogene TRBV3-2), the J call TRBJ2-1; D is possibly TRBD2 (5 bases). V lost 4 bases and J lost 5, with 6 bases in between. Looked up from germline, CDR1 is LGHDT and CDR2 is YNNKEL (reference sequence). This CDR3 has 12 amino acids. The CDR3 DNA is TGTGCCAGCAGCCGGGGAGACAATGAGCAGTTCTTC. Encoded protein: CASSRGDNEQFF.

In nucleotides, the CDR3 is TGTGCCAGCAGCTTACAGCCCCCAGGCGAGCAGTACTTC. Its protein is CASSLQPPGEQYF. V and J are TRBV7-6 and TRBJ2-7; D is unresolved. CDR1 and CDR2 from the germline V gene are SGHVS and FNYEAQ. The CDR3 totals 13 residues. V lost 2 bases, J lost 6 bases, and 11 bases lay in between.

CDR3 DNA: TGTGCCAGCAGTTACGTCCAGGGGAGCTCCTACGAGCAGTACTTC. This gives the protein CASSYVQGSSYEQYF. The chain employs TRBV6-6 and TRBJ2-7, with a tentative D call TRBD1 (6 bases). CDR1 is MNHNY, CDR2 SVGAGI, per germline (reference sequence). The CDR3 length is 15 residues. V lost 2 bases and J lost 0, with 11 bases in between.

This chain joins TRBV19 and TRBJ1-1; 8 positions agree with TRBD1. Germline V gene data show CDR1 as LNHDA and CDR2 as SQIVND (reference sequence). The length of the CDR3 is 14 residues. Trimming cost V 4 bases and J 1 base; bases outside gene matches: 2. The CDR3 sequence is CASSTGQGNTEAFF. The CDR3 DNA follows: TGTGCCAGTAGTACCGGACAGGGGAACACTGAAGCTTTCTTT. Combining the CDR3 with reference TRBV19 and TRBJ1-1 gives the whole variable domain DGGITQSPKYLFRKEGQNVTLSCEQNLNHDAMYWYRQDPGQGLRLIYYSQIVNDFQKGDIAEGYSVSREKKESFPLTVTSAQKNPTAFYLCASSTGQGNTEAFFGQGTRLTVV.

This chain joins TRBV9 and TRBJ1-1; 7 bases line up with TRBD1. The CDR3 totals 14 residues. V trimming: 2 bases; J trimming: 4 bases; junction bases outside the gene matches: 5. Germline V gene lookup returns CDR1 SGDLS and CDR2 YYNGEE. The chain's CDR3 is CASSVTGASTEAFF. Written as DNA, the CDR3 is TGTGCCAGCAGCGTCACAGGGGCTTCCACTGAAGCTTTCTTT.

This clone appeared a few times. The CDR3 loop is CASSAATGYYGYTF. In DNA form, the CDR3 reads TGTGCCAGCAGCGCAGCGACGGGGTACTATGGCTACACCTTC. The chain recombines TRBV9 with TRBJ1-2, with unresolved D. The CDR3 is 14 residues long. V was trimmed by 3 bases and J by 3 bases, leaving 12 bases between them. Germline values: CDR1 SGDLS, CDR2 YYNGEE.

The genes are TRBV27 and TRBJ2-7; 7 bases map to TRBD1. Germline assignment: CDR1 MNHEY and CDR2 SMNVEV (reference sequence). Losses at the gene ends were 3 bases for V and 7 bases for J; bases not matched to a gene: 12. This CDR3 has 15 amino acids. The CDR3, as DNA: TGTGCCAGCAGTTTTTATGGCGACAGGGTAGGAGAGCAGTACTTC. Its protein is CASSFYGDRVGEQYF.

The rearrangement uses TRBV2 and TRBJ1-1; D is unclear. Trimming pared 2 bases from V and 4 bases from J, leaving 11 bases between. Per germline, CDR1 SNHLY and CDR2 FYNNEI. This CDR3 has 14 amino acids. The CDR3 is CASSESGGFTEAFF. CDR3 nucleotides: TGTGCCAGCAGTGAATCGGGAGGGTTCACTGAAGCTTTCTTT.

This chain connects TRBV5-8 to TRBJ1-1; perhaps TRBD1 as D (6 bases). Per the germline V gene, CDR1 is SGHTS and CDR2 is YDEGEE. V was shortened by 4 bases and J by 8 bases, with 15 bases between the two germline ends. The CDR3 totals 13 residues. The CDR3 is CASSDPRGGEAFF. For the CDR3, the DNA is TGTGCCAGCAGCGACCCCAGGGGAGGGGAAGCTTTCTTT.

This rearrangement joins TRBV29-1 to TRBJ1-1; D remains unclear. The CDR3 contains 12 residues. The germline gives CDR1 SQVTM, CDR2 ANQGSEA. Trimming stripped 5 bases from V and 11 bases from J, with 18 bases between. The CDR3: CSVTPPVGSAFF. In DNA form, the CDR3 reads TGCAGCGTTACCCCTCCCGTGGGTAGCGCTTTCTTT.

CDR3 loop: CASSSGTGGFETQYF. CDR3 nucleotide sequence: TGTGCCAGCAGCTCCGGGACAGGGGGTTTCGAGACCCAGTACTTC. The rearrangement uses TRBV7-9 and TRBJ2-5; TRBD1 matches at 11 bases. Germline V CDR1 and CDR2: SEHNR, FQNEAQ (reference sequence). The CDR3 covers 15 residues. V was pared by 4 bases and J by 5 bases, with 6 bases of the junction left unmatched.